This TCR beta chain was sequenced in a study of CD8 T cells in ankylosing spondylitis. TCRdb processed the 5' RACE reads anew with MiXCR; each CDR3 protein has one entry. The sample consists of a few hundred thousand distinct CDR3 sequences, about a fifth of them appearing once. This clonotype was seen only a few times. This receptor was taken from a female donor with ankylosing spondylitis or in good health (not recorded which). Sequencing input: blood, either unsorted or a sorted T cell fraction (not recorded which).

The chain's CDR3 is CSAPFEPAGWGETQYF. CDR3 coding DNA: TGCAGTGCTCCCTTCGAGCCAGCGGGATGGGGAGAGACCCAGTACTTC. The chain has TRBV20-1 and TRBJ2-5, with 7 bases lining up with TRBD2. The CDR3 is 16 residues long. Unmatched junction bases numbered 16, after V lost 5 bases and J lost 4 bases. Germline assignment: CDR1 DFQATT and CDR2 SNEGSKA (reference sequence).